The source of this T cell receptor (beta chain) is a study of shared T cell receptors in the human thymus. Trimming took off 3 bases at V and 5 bases at J, with 19 bases between the two ends. The germline gives CDR1 MNHEY, CDR2 SMNVEV (reference sequence). The CDR3 has 16 amino acids. Profiled with immunoSEQ multiplex PCR; TCRdb holds only in-frame clones, not every one. The sample includes 700,000 or so clones, 80% to 90% of them seen just once. These data also featured in a second study, about human thymus T cells.

The source is a girl in the first two years of life with a congenital heart defect. Sample: thymocytes. The chain has TRBV27 and TRBJ2-5; D may be TRBD2 (6 bases). CDR3 residues: CASSFGRGTDGETQYF. The CDR3 DNA reads TGTGCCAGCAGTTTCGGGAGAGGGACGGACGGGGAGACCCAGTACTTC.